This T cell receptor (beta chain) stems from a study of blood T cell repertoires in COVID-19. Overall study: Both acute and convalescent COVID-19 samples were obtained from the United States, Italy and Spain. The analysed material was cDNA or gDNA that came from T cells, B-cell-depleted T cells, or PBMCs.

Clones were read by immunoSEQ multiplex PCR, and TCRdb kept only the in-frame ones, dropping some. Among 95,000 to 150,000 clones listed, roughly 75% were seen once. Sequenced input: peripheral blood. This receptor was identified in a man in his 60s with active or convalescent COVID-19.

The CDR3 DNA sequence: TGTGCCAGCTCACCACTAAGTGGGCGACCTAATGAAAAACTGTTTTTT. This codes for CASSPLSGRPNEKLFF. The chain is built from TRBV18 and TRBJ1-4; D is undetermined. Germline V gene sequence: CDR1 KGHSH, CDR2 LQKENI. The CDR3 spans 16 residues. V lost 1 base to trimming and J lost 3 bases, with 12 bases between them.